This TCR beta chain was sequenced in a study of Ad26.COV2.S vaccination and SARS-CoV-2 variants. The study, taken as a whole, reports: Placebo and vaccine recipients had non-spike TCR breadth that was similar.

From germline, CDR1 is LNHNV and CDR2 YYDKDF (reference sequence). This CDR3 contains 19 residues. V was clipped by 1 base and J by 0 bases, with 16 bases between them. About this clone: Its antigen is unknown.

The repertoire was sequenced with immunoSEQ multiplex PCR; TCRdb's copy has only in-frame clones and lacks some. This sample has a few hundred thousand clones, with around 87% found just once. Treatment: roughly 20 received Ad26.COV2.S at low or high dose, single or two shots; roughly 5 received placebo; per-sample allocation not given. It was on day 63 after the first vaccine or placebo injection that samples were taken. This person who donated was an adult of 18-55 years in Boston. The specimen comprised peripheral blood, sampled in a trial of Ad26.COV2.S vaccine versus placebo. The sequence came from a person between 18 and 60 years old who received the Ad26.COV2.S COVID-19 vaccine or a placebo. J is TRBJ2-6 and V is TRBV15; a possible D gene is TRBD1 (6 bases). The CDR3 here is CATSRGPGTTASGANVLTF. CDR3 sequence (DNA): TGTGCCACCAGCAGAGGGCCGGGGACAACCGCCTCTGGGGCCAACGTCCTGACTTTC.